The present entry profiles one TCR beta chain with its context. Its target is unknown. TCRdb's table, derived via immunoSEQ multiplex PCR, lists solely in-frame clones and lacks some. The sample has about 84,000 clones; under 95% are singletons. The sample is drawn from a study of graft-versus-host responses after intestinal transplantation. In the study overall: Among the recipients, all got anti-thymocyte globulin induction and then tacrolimus and steroids for roughly three years.

The V end was cut by 7 bases, the J end by 3 bases, with 16 bases between. This CDR3 comprises 14 residues. In germline, CDR1 is SNHLY, CDR2 FYNNEI. The chain carries TRBV2 and TRBJ2-7; a weak D match, TRBD2 (5 bases). The TCR sequence derives from a human donor who was the organ donor for an intestinal transplant. The sample in question was unstimulated CD4+ T cells sorted from spleen or lymph node cells, obtained before transplant. The CDR3 here is CASKLFAGNYEQYF. Here the CDR3 DNA reads TGTGCCAGCAAACTTTTCGCGGGCAACTACGAGCAGTACTTC.